This TCR beta chain was identified in a study of blood T cell repertoires in COVID-19. At the level of the study: Sources were T cells, B-cell-depleted T cells, or PBMCs; the material itself was cDNA or gDNA.

The data were produced by immunoSEQ multiplex PCR, yet TCRdb's version contains in-frame clones alone and is incomplete. In the table there are about 320,000 clones, roughly nine tenths of which are singletons. Recruitment covered about two dozen US areas and drew participants whose ages spanned about 18 to 89 years. Trimming stripped 6 bases from V and 2 bases from J, with 10 bases between. Germline lookup yields CDR1 MNHNY and CDR2 SVGAGI (reference sequence). There are 13 residues in the CDR3. The origin of this receptor is a man between 60 and 70 years old who had recovered from COVID-19. Sequenced: PBMCs or T cells enriched from blood (not recorded which). This chain links TRBV6-6 with TRBJ2-5, with D perhaps matching TRBD2 (6 bases). Here the CDR3 reads CASRTSFQETQYF. CDR3 nucleotides: TGTGCCAGCAGAACTAGCTTTCAAGAGACCCAGTACTTC.